One sample yielded the 26 T cell receptor beta chains listed below, sequenced in a study of shared clonotypes between healthy human individuals. Assay used: immunoSEQ multiplex PCR; TCRdb lists only in-frame clones, some missing. Among roughly 1,000,000 clones, 78% were seen once, and the ten largest hold about 0.52%. The sequenced sample consisted of memory CD4+ T cells from PBMCs. Indicated subset: CD45RA-negative fraction. The receptor set was obtained from a man in his late teens or twenties in good health. Some clones in this sample may be carry-over from other donors' samples.

The chain has TRBV5-1 and TRBJ2-5; D not resolved. Trimming took 2 bases from V and 4 from J, leaving 12 bases between them. Germline V lookup: CDR1 SGHRS, CDR2 YFSETQ. The CDR3 covers 14 residues. As DNA, the CDR3 is TGCGCCAGCAGCTTTTCCCAAACGGGAGAGACCCAGTACTTC. The encoded protein is CASSFSQTGETQYF.

This sequence joins TRBV29-1 and TRBJ2-1, with 8 bases matching TRBD2. The V gene end was trimmed by 8 bases and the J gene end by 6 bases; junction bases not matched to a gene: 18. The CDR3 covers 16 residues. CDR1 is SQVTM and CDR2 is ANQGSEA in the germline V gene. DNA for the CDR3: TGCAGCCCGGGACGCCGGCAGCGGGAGATCCCCAATGAGCAGTTCTTC. Amino acid sequence: CSPGRRQREIPNEQFF.

V gene TRBV5-1 combines with J gene TRBJ2-7, with 10 positions matching TRBD2. This CDR3 contains 15 residues. Germline CDR1 reads SGHRS; CDR2 reads YFSETQ. With 4 bases clipped from V and 6 bases from J, the junction kept 10 bases outside the gene matches. The CDR3 region has the DNA TGCGCCAGCAGCCCATCAAGCGGGAGGGCATTCGAGCAGTACTTC. It is translated as CASSPSSGRAFEQYF.

Comments on this clone: In the same sample, other DNA sequences code for this CDR3. J is TRBJ1-1 and V is TRBV19; the D is unclear. The V end lost 7 bases, the J end lost 1 base, and 10 bases lay between the germline ends. Germline CDR1 is LNHDA and CDR2 is SQIVND (reference sequence). The CDR3 extends over 13 amino acids. The CDR3 DNA follows: TGTGCCAGTACTCGCACAGCGAACACTGAAGCTTTCTTT. Protein product: CASTRTANTEAFF.

This CDR3 is CASSLSPTGASTDTQYF. The DNA of the CDR3 is TGTGCCAGCAGTTTGAGCCCGACAGGGGCTAGCACAGATACGCAGTATTTT. V and J are TRBV28 and TRBJ2-3, with 8 bases lining up with TRBD1. Germline CDR1 MDHEN, CDR2 SYDVKM. The CDR3 totals 17 residues. The trim removed 3 bases at V and 0 bases at J, leaving 8 bases unmatched.

With respect to this clone: Other DNA sequences of this sample code for an identical CDR3. The chain employs TRBV10-3 and TRBJ1-5, with 7 bases identical to TRBD1. V lost 4 bases to trimming and J lost 6 bases; unmatched junction nucleotides: 6. The length of the CDR3 is 14 residues. Per the germline V gene, CDR1 is ENHRY and CDR2 is SYGVKD. Here the CDR3 DNA reads TGTGCCATCAGTGCCGACAGGGAAGGTCAGCCCCAGCATTTT. Translated: CAISADREGQPQHF.

V is TRBV28 and J is TRBJ1-2; tentative D call: TRBD1 (5 bases). Germline V gene data show CDR1 as MDHEN and CDR2 as SYDVKM. This CDR3 has 15 residues. Deletions cut 6 bases from V and 2 bases from J, with 16 bases between. The DNA for the CDR3 is TGTGCCAGCAGACTACGGGGACCGAGGAACTATGGCTACACCTTC. It yields the protein CASRLRGPRNYGYTF.

The genes are TRBV5-1 and TRBJ2-3; 13 bases align to TRBD2. Germline V gene lookup returns CDR1 SGHRS and CDR2 YFSETQ. The V and J ends lost 4 bases and 5 bases, in that order; junction bases with no gene match: 4. CDR3 length: 15 amino acids. CDR3 protein: CASSRTSGRVDTQYF. In DNA form, the CDR3 reads TGCGCCAGCAGCAGGACTAGCGGGAGAGTAGATACGCAGTATTTT.

The rearrangement links TRBV30 to TRBJ1-3; TRBD1 matches at 8 bases. V gave up 3 bases and J gave up 2 bases; unmatched junction bases: 3. This CDR3 comprises 14 residues. CDR1 and CDR2 (germline): GTSNPN, SVGIG (reference sequence). In nucleotides, the CDR3 is TGTGCCTGGAGAATACAGGGGGCTGGAAACACCATATATTTT. This sequence encodes CAWRIQGAGNTIYF.

About this clone itself: This sample includes further DNA sequences coding for the same CDR3. The rearrangement uses TRBV7-3 and TRBJ1-1; D possibly corresponds to TRBD1 (5 bases). This CDR3 contains 14 residues. V dropped 0 bases and J dropped 0 bases, with 5 bases sitting between them. Germline values: CDR1 SGHTA, CDR2 FQGTGA. This chain's CDR3 is CASSLTQVNTEAFF. CDR3 in DNA: TGTGCCAGCAGCTTAACACAGGTGAACACTGAAGCTTTCTTT. The variable domain in full, with the rest retrieved from reference TRBV7-3 and TRBJ1-1, is GAGVSQTPSNKVTEKGKYVELRCDPISGHTALYWYRQSLGQGPEFLIYFQGTGAADDSGLPNDRFFAVRPEGSVSTLKIQRTERGDSAVYLCASSLTQVNTEAFFGQGTRLTVV.

As concerns this clone: Other DNA sequences in the same sample also yield this CDR3. The rearrangement links TRBV2 to TRBJ2-7; D is undetermined. CDR1 is SNHLY and CDR2 is FYNNEI in the germline V gene. The CDR3 covers 11 residues. The germline V and J ends were trimmed by 5 bases and 4 bases, with 6 bases remaining between them. The CDR3 spells CASSYDYEQYF. In DNA, the CDR3 is TGTGCCAGCAGTTACGATTACGAGCAGTACTTC.

The rearrangement joins TRBV25-1 to TRBJ2-1, with 8 bases identical to TRBD2. V lost 8 bases, J lost 6 bases, and 9 bases stayed unmatched. Germline CDR1 reads MGHDK; CDR2 reads SYGVNS. This CDR3 is 14 amino acids long. CDR3 nucleotide sequence: TGTGCCAGCTCGCAAGCGGGAGTTCTCAATGAGCAGTTCTTC. It encodes CASSQAGVLNEQFF.

The CDR3 is CASSDVLGYGNTIYF. CDR3 coding DNA: TGTGCCAGCAGCGACGTCTTGGGCTATGGAAACACCATATATTTT. The chain uses TRBV7-6 and TRBJ1-3; D not resolved. This CDR3 contains 15 residues. Trimming cost V 5 bases and J 3 bases, with 14 bases left between them. Germline lookup yields CDR1 SGHVS and CDR2 FNYEAQ.

The chain couples TRBV4-2 to TRBJ1-3; no reliable D call. The length of the CDR3 is 16 residues. CDR1 and CDR2 (germline): LGHNA, YNFKEQ. The V and J ends lost 5 bases and 2 bases respectively, with 16 bases between them. The CDR3 DNA follows: TGTGCCAGCAGCTTAAACCGGGCCCTCGCTGGAAACACCATATATTTT. This sequence encodes CASSLNRALAGNTIYF.

The rearrangement links TRBV5-1 to TRBJ2-7; 9 nucleotides agree with TRBD2. V lost 4 bases, J lost 3 bases, and 8 bases stayed unmatched. Germline V CDR1 and CDR2: SGHRS, YFSETQ. This CDR3 has 15 residues. The CDR3 DNA reads TGCGCCAGCAGCCCTGCGGCGGGAGGGTACTACGAGCAGTACTTC. Protein: CASSPAAGGYYEQYF.

This clone showed up many times. The chain joins TRBV7-9 to TRBJ2-2, with 12 nucleotides matching TRBD2. CDR3 size: 15 residues. The J segment lost 5 bases and the V segment lost 7 bases, leaving 5 bases of the junction unmatched. Germline-derived CDR1 and CDR2 are SEHNR and FQNEAQ (reference sequence). CDR3 protein: CASTPGTSGTGELFF. The CDR3, as DNA: TGTGCCAGCACCCCGGGGACTAGCGGGACCGGGGAGCTGTTTTTT.

The rearrangement uses TRBV6-5 and TRBJ1-3; TRBD1 is a possible D gene (6 bases). Trimming took 2 bases from V and 9 from J, leaving 11 bases between them. Germline loops: CDR1 MNHEY, CDR2 SVGAGI. The CDR3 is made up of 13 amino acids. The CDR3 is CASSYTRGGTIYF. The CDR3 nucleotides are TGTGCCAGCAGTTACACCAGGGGTGGCACCATATATTTT.

This clone was found a few times. V gene TRBV27 combines with J gene TRBJ1-1; D is unclear. The germline CDR1 and CDR2 sequences are MNHEY and SMNVEV (reference sequence). This CDR3 region has 13 residues. The ends were cut back, 0 bases at V and 8 bases at J, with 10 bases in the middle. The CDR3 DNA sequence: TGTGCCAGCAGTTTATCTGGCCGAGGGGAAGCTTTCTTT. This codes for CASSLSGRGEAFF.

This clone was seen only a few times. The chain couples TRBV7-9 to TRBJ2-3; D ambiguous. Deletions cut 5 bases from V and 2 bases from J, with 14 bases between. The CDR3 consists of 15 residues. Germline-derived CDR1 and CDR2 are SEHNR and FQNEAQ (reference sequence). The CDR3 DNA sequence: TGTGCCAGCAGCCAAGTACCGAGAGACACAGATACGCAGTATTTT. Protein: CASSQVPRDTDTQYF.

This clone was detected a few times. Other nucleotide sequences from this sample produce the same CDR3. V gene TRBV9 combines with J gene TRBJ1-1; no clear D gene. Germline-derived CDR1 and CDR2 are SGDLS and YYNGEE. V was shortened by 0 bases and J by 1 base, with 7 bases between the two germline ends. The CDR3 extends over 14 amino acids. CDR3 DNA sequence: TGTGCCAGCAGCGTAGAATCCGGGAACACTGAAGCTTTCTTT. Its translation: CASSVESGNTEAFF. Together with reference TRBV9 and TRBJ1-1, the CDR3 gives the full variable domain: DSGVTQTPKHLITATGQRVTLRCSPRSGDLSVYWYQQSLDQGLQFLIQYYNGEERAKGNILERFSAQQFPDLHSELNLSSLELGDSALYFCASSVESGNTEAFFGQGTRLTVV.

This clone was recorded at least ten times. In DNA form, the CDR3 reads TGTGCCAGCTCACCTCGGCAGGGGGCTTTCGGTGAGCAGTTCTTC. It yields the protein CASSPRQGAFGEQFF. This chain connects TRBV18 to TRBJ2-1; 8 bases line up with TRBD1. The CDR3 covers 15 residues. Unmatched junction bases numbered 10, after V lost 3 bases and J lost 9 bases. Germline assignment: CDR1 KGHSH and CDR2 LQKENI.

V usage is TRBV6-6 and J usage is TRBJ2-3; 9 nucleotides agree with TRBD1. Unmatched junction bases numbered 6, after V lost 7 bases and J lost 1 base. Germline values: CDR1 MNHNY, CDR2 SVGAGI (reference sequence). The CDR3 contains 15 residues. The CDR3 region has the DNA TGTGCCAGCAAAGACAGGGGGGTAGGCACAGATACGCAGTATTTT. This translates into CASKDRGVGTDTQYF.

The chain links TRBV6-1 to TRBJ1-1, with D perhaps matching TRBD1 (5 bases). Germline V gene sequence: CDR1 MNHNS, CDR2 SASEGT. The ends were cut back, 2 bases at V and 4 bases at J, with 11 bases in the middle. This CDR3 has 14 amino acids. The CDR3 loop is CASSEQGGVTEAFF. For the CDR3, the DNA is TGTGCCAGCAGTGAACAGGGAGGGGTCACTGAAGCTTTCTTT.

The rearrangement joins TRBV7-9 to TRBJ2-5, with D tentatively TRBD2 (7 bases). The germline gives CDR1 SEHNR, CDR2 FQNEAQ (reference sequence). With 1 base removed from V and 5 bases from J, the gap between germline ends came to 11 bases. This CDR3 contains 14 residues. In DNA form, the CDR3 reads TGTGCCAGCAGCTTAGGCGGGGGCATGGAGACCCAGTACTTC. Amino acid sequence: CASSLGGGMETQYF. Together with reference TRBV7-9 and TRBJ2-5, the CDR3 gives the full variable domain: DTGVSQNPRHKITKRGQNVTFRCDPISEHNRLYWYRQTLGQGPEFLTYFQNEAQLEKSRLLSDRFSAERPKGSFSTLEIQRTEQGDSAMYLCASSLGGGMETQYFGPGTRLLVL.

The chain uses TRBV27 and TRBJ1-1, with TRBD1 matching 9 bases. The CDR3 runs to 17 residues. Germline V gene lookup returns CDR1 MNHEY and CDR2 SMNVEV (reference sequence). J gave up 4 bases and V 3 bases, and 12 bases lay outside the gene matches. The CDR3: CASSFFPRTGETTEAFF. DNA for the CDR3: TGTGCCAGCAGTTTCTTCCCCAGGACAGGGGAGACCACTGAAGCTTTCTTT.

As for this clone: Other DNA sequences from this sample encode an identical CDR3 as well. CDR3 sequence (DNA): TGTGCCAGCAGTCTCCGACAGGGACGCTCTGGAAACACCATATATTTT. Translation: CASSLRQGRSGNTIYF. V gene TRBV28 combines with J gene TRBJ1-3; TRBD1 agrees at 7 bases. Germline values: CDR1 MDHEN, CDR2 SYDVKM. Unmatched junction bases numbered 7, after V lost 5 bases and J lost 0 bases. The CDR3 loop spans 16 amino acids.